Listed below are T cell receptor beta chains from one sample, sequenced in a study of blood T cell repertoires in COVID-19. TCRdb keeps only in-frame clones here, not all; method: immunoSEQ multiplex PCR. The data show about 260,000 clones, with approximately 89% seen just once and about 9.8% held by the top ten. The sequenced sample was peripheral blood. All receptors come from a man aged 40-55 years who had recovered from COVID-19. Both conserved end residues are part of each CDR3. Fields, in order: D gene, J gene, clone size, V gene, CDR3 DNA, CDR3 protein. D genes are given only for firm matches. Only part of the rows carry a size: once, few, many, or a class if the clone is expanded.

>.|TRBJ2-7|.|TRBV7-2
TGTGCCAGCAGCTTGACTACGGCCTACGAGCAGTACTTC
CASSLTTAYEQYF
>TRBD1|TRBJ2-1|.|TRBV27
TGTGCCAGCAGTCGAGTTCCGGGACAGGGGGCCCATGAGCAGTTCTTC
CASSRVPGQGAHEQFF
>TRBD1|TRBJ1-6|.|TRBV7-8
TGTGCCAGCAGCAACCGACAGGGCTCCTCGAGCTCCTATAATTCACCCCTCCACTTT
CASSNRQGSSSSYNSPLHF
>.|TRBJ2-3|.|TRBV11-3
TGTGCCAGCAGCCTAGGAGCGGAGACAGATACGCAGTATTTT
CASSLGAETDTQYF
>.|TRBJ1-2|.|TRBV2
TGTGCCAGCAGGCGGGACTATGGCTACACCTTC
CASRRDYGYTF
>TRBD1|TRBJ1-4|.|TRBV6-5
TGTGCCAGCAGAAAGACAGGGGGGGATGAAAAACTGTTTTTT
CASRKTGGDEKLFF
>.|TRBJ2-7|.|TRBV7-9
TGTGCCAGCAGCTCGGGAGCCCCCTCCTACGAGCAGTACTTC
CASSSGAPSYEQYF
>.|TRBJ2-1|.|TRBV7-9
TGTGCCAGCAGCGTGGAGCGGTACAATGAGCAGTTCTTC
CASSVERYNEQFF
>TRBD1|TRBJ2-5|.|TRBV2
TGTGCCACCCGCCGGGACAGTCAAGAGACCCAGTACTTC
CATRRDSQETQYF
>TRBD2|TRBJ2-5|.|TRBV18
TGTGCCAGCTCAGAGACTAGCGGAAAGACCCAGTACTTC
CASSETSGKTQYF
>TRBD1|TRBJ1-6|once|TRBV15
TGTGCCACCAGCAGGGGGACAGGGCTATACTCACCCCTCCACTTT
CATSRGTGLYSPLHF
>TRBD2|TRBJ2-5|.|TRBV7-3
TGTGCCAGCAGCCCAAGCGGGAGGGTAGAGACCCAGTACTTC
CASSPSGRVETQYF
>.|TRBJ2-5|.|TRBV5-1
TGCGCCAGCAGCTTGGGGCGGGCGTGGGAGACCCAGTACTTC
CASSLGRAWETQYF
>TRBD2|TRBJ2-7|few|TRBV7-9
TGTGCCAGCAGCTCACCCAGGGGGCTAGCGGGAGGTTACGAGCAGTACTTC
CASSSPRGLAGGYEQYF
>.|TRBJ2-7|.|TRBV6-2/TRBV6-3
TGTGCCAGCAGTTACGACAGTGGGCACGAGCAGTACTTC
CASSYDSGHEQYF
>.|TRBJ2-3|.|TRBV3-1/TRBV3-2
TGTGCCAGCAGCCGGCAGGGGGGCGCAGATACGCAGTATTTT
CASSRQGGADTQYF
>.|TRBJ2-3|.|TRBV10-1
TGCGCCAGCAGTCCCGGACAGAGACCGATCACAGATACGCAGTATTTT
CASSPGQRPITDTQYF
>.|TRBJ2-2|once|TRBV23-1
TGCGCCAGCAGTCAATCCCCGTCGGGGAACTTCACCGGGGAGCTGTTTTTT
CASSQSPSGNFTGELFF
>TRBD1|TRBJ2-4|.|TRBV18
TGTGCCAGCTCACCGACAGGGGGCCCCAAAAACATTCAGTACTTC
CASSPTGGPKNIQYF
>TRBD2|TRBJ2-1|.|TRBV7-2
TGTGCCAGCAGCCCCTTTTCCGCGGGGGGGGGCGAGCAGTTCTTC
CASSPFSAGGGEQFF
>.|TRBJ2-2|.|TRBV27
TGTGCCAGCAGATTTCAGCGGGGGGAGCTGTTTTTT
CASRFQRGELFF
>TRBD1|TRBJ1-6|.|TRBV7-2
TGTGCCAGCAGCTGGAGGGACAGCCGAAATTCACCCCTCCACTTT
CASSWRDSRNSPLHF
>TRBD2|TRBJ2-7|.|TRBV4-1
TGCGCCAGCAGCCAAGATGTGCGTAGCGGGGTCTACGAGCAGTACTTC
CASSQDVRSGVYEQYF
>.|TRBJ2-2|.|TRBV2
TGTGCCAGCAGACCGACAGGAGCGAACACCGGGGAGCTGTTTTTT
CASRPTGANTGELFF
>.|TRBJ1-2|.|TRBV7-9
TGTGCCAGCAGCTTAAAGGGGGACAACTATGGCTACACCTTC
CASSLKGDNYGYTF
>.|TRBJ2-7|.|TRBV5-1
TGCGCCAGCAGCTTAGTTGAACTTAACAGGGTCGAGCAGTACTTC
CASSLVELNRVEQYF
>.|TRBJ2-3|.|TRBV6-5
TGTGCCAGCAGTTTAATCTACACAGATACGCAGTATTTT
CASSLIYTDTQYF
>.|TRBJ2-3|.|TRBV27
TGTGCCAGCAGTGTACAGGGAGGGGTCGCGTATTTC
CASSVQGGVAYF
>.|TRBJ1-4|.|TRBV10-3
TGTGCCATCAGCGAGACAGGTGCGAATGAAAAACTGTTTTTT
CAISETGANEKLFF
>.|TRBJ1-2|.|TRBV27
TGTGCCAGCAGCCCGGACTACGCGGGAGGCTACACCTTC
CASSPDYAGGYTF
>TRBD2|TRBJ2-1|.|TRBV27
TGTGCCAGCAGTTTACTGACTAGCGGGATGGAGAGGGAGCAGTTCTTC
CASSLLTSGMEREQFF
>TRBD2|TRBJ2-1|.|TRBV11-1
TGTGCCAGCAGCGACCGGACTAGCGGCAATGAGCAGTTCTTC
CASSDRTSGNEQFF
>.|TRBJ1-1|.|TRBV4-3
TGCGCCAGCAGCCAAGTCGGGGGCACTGAAGCTTTCTTT
CASSQVGGTEAFF
>.|TRBJ2-7|.|TRBV6-5
TGTGCCAGCAGTTACCGCCGGGACAACTCCTACGAGCAGTACTTC
CASSYRRDNSYEQYF
>.|TRBJ1-1|.|TRBV19
TGTGCCAGTAGTCTTATGAACACTGAAGCTTTCTTT
CASSLMNTEAFF
>.|TRBJ1-4|.|TRBV3-1/TRBV3-2
TGTGCCAGCAGCCCCCCAACCGGGGCTAATGAAAAACTGTTTTTT
CASSPPTGANEKLFF
>TRBD1|TRBJ1-2|.|TRBV27
TGTGCCAGCAGTTTAGGTGGTACAGGGGGACCCACTAACTATGGCTACACCTTC
CASSLGGTGGPTNYGYTF
>.|TRBJ2-7|.|TRBV25-1
TGTGCCAGCATTAGAGGCTACGAGCAGTACTTC
CASIRGYEQYF
>.|TRBJ2-1|few|TRBV19
TGTGCCAGTAGTATCTCGTTCCGGGACAATGAGCAGTTCTTC
CASSISFRDNEQFF
>.|TRBJ2-1|few|TRBV30
TGTGCCTGGAGTCTAAGGGGCCTAAGCTCCTACAATGAGCAGTTCTTC
CAWSLRGLSSYNEQFF
>.|TRBJ2-7|.|TRBV28
TGTGCCAGCAGTACTCACCGGGACTTCACCTACGAGCAGTACTTC
CASSTHRDFTYEQYF
>TRBD1|TRBJ1-3|.|TRBV6-5
TGTGCCAGCAGATCCGACAGGGGGCATGGAAACACCATATATTTT
CASRSDRGHGNTIYF
>.|TRBJ1-4|once|TRBV11-2
TGTGCCAGCGGCCCTTCTCTTGGCGGGAGCGAAAAACTGTTTTTT
CASGPSLGGSEKLFF
>TRBD1|TRBJ1-2|.|TRBV4-2
TGTGCCAGCAGCCAAGGCACAGGGGATGGCTACACCTTC
CASSQGTGDGYTF
>.|TRBJ2-5|.|TRBV6-5
TGTGCCAGCCAAGGACTCAAACCTCAAGAGACCCAGTACTTC
CASQGLKPQETQYF
>TRBD1|TRBJ2-3|.|TRBV5-1
TGCGCCAGCAGCCCCGGGGACAGGGAGGGTTCGGATACGCAGTATTTT
CASSPGDREGSDTQYF
>TRBD1|TRBJ2-2|.|TRBV5-5
TGTGCCAGCAGCTTGAACCGGGACAGTTTTTACGGCACCGGGGAGCTGTTTTTT
CASSLNRDSFYGTGELFF
>.|TRBJ2-3|.|TRBV7-2
TGTGCCAGCAGCTCGTTCCGGGGGTTACGCACAGATACGCAGTATTTT
CASSSFRGLRTDTQYF
>.|TRBJ1-2|.|TRBV5-1
TGCGCCAGCAGCTTGGCAAGAGGTAGCGGCTACACCTTC
CASSLARGSGYTF
>TRBD1|TRBJ2-6|.|TRBV7-2
TGTGCCAGCAGCTTACCCGGGACAGGGTATAGTGGGGCCAACGTCCTGACTTTC
CASSLPGTGYSGANVLTF
>TRBD1|TRBJ1-2|few|TRBV11-2
TGTGCCAGCAGCTTCCTAGAGGGGACAGGGGAGGGTGGCTACACCTTC
CASSFLEGTGEGGYTF
>TRBD2|TRBJ2-5|.|TRBV3-1/TRBV3-2
TGTGCCAGCAGCCGGACTAGCGGATTCTTCCAAGAGACCCAGTACTTC
CASSRTSGFFQETQYF
>.|TRBJ1-2|.|TRBV6-5
TGTGCCAGCAGCCTTGACACGACTATGGGAGGCTACACCTTC
CASSLDTTMGGYTF
>.|TRBJ2-1|.|TRBV12-3/TRBV12-4
TGTGCCAGCAGCCAGATCATCAATGAGCAGTTCTTC
CASSQIINEQFF